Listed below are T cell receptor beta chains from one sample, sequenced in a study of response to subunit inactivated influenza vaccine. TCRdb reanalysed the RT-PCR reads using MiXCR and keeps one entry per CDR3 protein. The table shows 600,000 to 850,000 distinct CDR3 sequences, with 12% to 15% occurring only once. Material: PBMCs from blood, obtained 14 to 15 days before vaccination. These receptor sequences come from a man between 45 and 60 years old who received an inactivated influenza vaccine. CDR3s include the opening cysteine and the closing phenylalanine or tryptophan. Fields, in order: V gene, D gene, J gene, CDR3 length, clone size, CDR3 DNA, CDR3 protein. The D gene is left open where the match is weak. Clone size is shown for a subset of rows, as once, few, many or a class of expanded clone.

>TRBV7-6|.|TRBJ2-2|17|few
TGTGCCAGCAGCTTACTAGGGGCACTAGCGAACACCGGGGAGCTGTTTTTT
CASSLLGALANTGELFF
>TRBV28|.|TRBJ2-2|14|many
TGTGCCAGCAGTTTTCACCGGGACACCGGGGAGCTGTTTTTT
CASSFHRDTGELFF
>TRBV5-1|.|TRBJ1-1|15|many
TGCGCCAGCAGCCCCGGCCATAGCGGATACACTGAAGCTTTCTTT
CASSPGHSGYTEAFF
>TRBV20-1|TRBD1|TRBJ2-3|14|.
TGCAGTGCTAGGGACAGGGGGCGGGCAGATACGCAGTATTTT
CSARDRGRADTQYF
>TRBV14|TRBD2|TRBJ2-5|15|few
TGTGCCAGCAGCCAAGAGGGACTACGCCAAGAGACCCAGTACTTC
CASSQEGLRQETQYF
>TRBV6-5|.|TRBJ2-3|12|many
TGTGCCAGCAGTTACGGAACAGATACGCAGTATTTT
CASSYGTDTQYF
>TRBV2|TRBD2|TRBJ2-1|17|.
TGTGCCAGCAGTGGACTGGGTACTAGCGGGAAAGGCAATGAGCAGTTCTTC
CASSGLGTSGKGNEQFF
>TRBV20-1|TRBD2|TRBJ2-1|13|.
TGCAGTGCACTAGCGGGAGGTAGAAGTGAGCAGTTCTTC
CSALAGGRSEQFF
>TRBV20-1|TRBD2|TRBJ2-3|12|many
TGCAGTGCTAGAGAGACTAGCCAGGCGCAGTATTTT
CSARETSQAQYF
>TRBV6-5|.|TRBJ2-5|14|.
TGTGCCAGCAGTTACTCGAGGCAGGAAGAGACCCAGTACTTC
CASSYSRQEETQYF
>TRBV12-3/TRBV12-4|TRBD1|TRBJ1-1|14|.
TGTGCCAGCAGTGATCAGGGGGCTGGGACTGAAGCTTTCTTT
CASSDQGAGTEAFF
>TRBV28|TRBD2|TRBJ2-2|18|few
TGTGCCAGCAGTCCCTGGCTAGCGGGGGTTGTCAACACCGGGGAGCTGTTTTTT
CASSPWLAGVVNTGELFF
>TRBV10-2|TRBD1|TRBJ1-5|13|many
TGTGCCAGCAGTGGACAGGGCGGCCAGCCCCAGCATTTT
CASSGQGGQPQHF
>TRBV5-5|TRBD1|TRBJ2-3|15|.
TGTGCCAGCAGCCCTTACAGGGACAGTGCTGATACGCAGTATTTT
CASSPYRDSADTQYF
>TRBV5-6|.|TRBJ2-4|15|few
TGTGCCAGCAGCTCCGCAATCTTCGGGATTAGGGCTCAGTACTTC
CASSSAIFGIRAQYF
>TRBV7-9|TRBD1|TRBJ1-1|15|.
TGTGCCAGCAGCTTAGGGACAGGGGCCGGGACTGAAGCTTTCTTT
CASSLGTGAGTEAFF
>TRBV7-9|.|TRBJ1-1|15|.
TGTGCCAGCAGCTTCTATGGCCGAGGGGACACTGAAGCTTTCTTT
CASSFYGRGDTEAFF
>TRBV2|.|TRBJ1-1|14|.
TGTGCCAGCAGTGTTATACAGATGAACACTGAAGCTTTCTTT
CASSVIQMNTEAFF
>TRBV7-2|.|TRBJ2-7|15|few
TGTGCCAGCAGCTTAGGATTACAGGGTTCCTACGAGCAGTACTTC
CASSLGLQGSYEQYF
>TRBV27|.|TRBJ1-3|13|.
TGTGCCAGCAGTTCCGGGCTTGCGGACACCATATATTTT
CASSSGLADTIYF
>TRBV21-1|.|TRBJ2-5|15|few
TGTGCCAGCAGCACTTTGGGGGCCTGCCAAGAGACCCAGTACTTC
CASSTLGACQETQYF
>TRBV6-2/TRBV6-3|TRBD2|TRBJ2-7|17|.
TGTGCCAGCAGTTACTCTCCGGGACTAGCGGGCCCCGACGAGCGGTACTTC
CASSYSPGLAGPDERYF
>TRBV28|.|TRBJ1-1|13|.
TGTGCCAGCAGCATGGGGGCGAACACTGAAGCTTTCTTT
CASSMGANTEAFF
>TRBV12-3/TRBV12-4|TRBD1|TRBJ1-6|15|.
TGTGCCAGCAGTTTCGGACAGGGTGGGAATTCACCCCTCCACTTT
CASSFGQGGNSPLHF
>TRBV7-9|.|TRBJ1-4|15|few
TGTGCCAGCAGCCCATCCCCATCAACTAATGAAAAACTGTTTTTT
CASSPSPSTNEKLFF
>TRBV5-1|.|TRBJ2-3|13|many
TGCGCCAGCAGCCCCTCGGGCACAGATACGCAGTATTTT
CASSPSGTDTQYF
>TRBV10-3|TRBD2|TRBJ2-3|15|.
TGTGCCATCAGTGAGGTAGCGGGGATAGGAGATACGCAGTATTTT
CAISEVAGIGDTQYF
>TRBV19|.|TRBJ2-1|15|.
TGTGCCAGTAGTGCTACGAGATACTCCTACAATGAGCAGTTCTTC
CASSATRYSYNEQFF
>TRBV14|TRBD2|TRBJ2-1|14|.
TGTGCCAGCAGCCAACCGGGACTAGCGGGAGGGCAGTTCTTC
CASSQPGLAGGQFF
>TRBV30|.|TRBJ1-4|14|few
TGTGCCTGGAGTGCGGTGGCAACTAATGAAAAACTGTTTTTT
CAWSAVATNEKLFF